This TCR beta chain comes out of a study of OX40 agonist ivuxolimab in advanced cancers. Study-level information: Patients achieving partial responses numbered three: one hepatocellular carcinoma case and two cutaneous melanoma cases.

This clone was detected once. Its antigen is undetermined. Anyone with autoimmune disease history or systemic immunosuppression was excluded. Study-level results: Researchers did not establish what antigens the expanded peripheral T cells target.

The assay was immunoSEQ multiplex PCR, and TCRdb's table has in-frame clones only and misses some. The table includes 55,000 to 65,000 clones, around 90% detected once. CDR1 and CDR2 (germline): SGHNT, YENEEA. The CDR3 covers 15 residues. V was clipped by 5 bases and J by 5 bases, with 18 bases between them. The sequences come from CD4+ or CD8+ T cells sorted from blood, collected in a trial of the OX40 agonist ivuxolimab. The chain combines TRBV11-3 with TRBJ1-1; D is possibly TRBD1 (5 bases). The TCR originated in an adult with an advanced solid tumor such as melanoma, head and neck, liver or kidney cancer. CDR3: CASSRGGLTATEAFF. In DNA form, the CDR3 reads TGTGCCAGCAGCCGCGGGGGACTTACGGCGACTGAAGCTTTCTTT.